The 24 T cell receptor beta chains reported below all come from one sample, sequenced in a study of cytomegalovirus exposure and HLA in healthy donors. It was with 60 Vbeta and 13 Jbeta primers that the PCR ran. The data were produced by immunoSEQ multiplex PCR, yet TCRdb's version contains in-frame clones alone and is incomplete. The data show some 180,000 clones, 73% seen once. The sample consisted of PBMCs. These receptors were obtained from a woman in her thirties in good health and CMV-seronegative.

This chain uses TRBV4-3 with TRBJ2-7, with 8 nucleotides matching TRBD1. The CDR3 is 15 amino acids. Germline CDR1 and CDR2: LGHNA and YSLEER. V lost 2 bases and J lost 1; bases outside the gene matches: 4. CDR3 sequence reads: CASSQQGAPSYEQYF. The CDR3 DNA reads as TGCGCCAGCAGCCAACAGGGGGCCCCATCCTACGAGCAGTACTTC.

The chain employs TRBV6-6 and TRBJ2-7; 12 nucleotides line up with TRBD1. CDR3 length: 15 residues. CDR1 MNHNY and CDR2 SVGAGI come from the germline V gene (reference sequence). V was pared by 5 bases and J by 5 bases, with 7 bases of the junction left unmatched. The CDR3 region is CASSAGTGGFHEQYF. The CDR3 DNA follows: TGTGCCAGCAGTGCCGGGACAGGGGGCTTCCACGAGCAGTACTTC.

Of note for this clone: Relative to the germline gene, one junction end is altered; a read error may explain this. The genes are TRBV2 and TRBJ2-3; D is unclear. This CDR3 has 13 residues. Germline lookup yields CDR1 SNHLY and CDR2 FYNNEI. CDR3 protein: CASSGGIAETQYF. As DNA, the CDR3 is TGTGCCAGCAGTGGAGGAATAGCAGAGACGCAGTATTTT.

The gene calls are TRBV12-5 and TRBJ2-5; D is uncertain. The CDR3 runs to 14 residues. Germline CDR1 LGHNT, CDR2 FRNRAP. V lost 3 bases and J lost 0, with 8 bases in between. CDR3 residues: CASGFTQNQETQYF. The CDR3 nucleotides are TGTGCTAGTGGTTTCACACAGAACCAAGAGACCCAGTACTTC.

This rearrangement joins TRBV19 to TRBJ1-5; D gene unclear. V gave up 0 bases and J gave up 9 bases, with 21 bases separating them. The CDR3 consists of 17 residues. Germline V gene data show CDR1 as LNHDA and CDR2 as SQIVND (reference sequence). DNA of the CDR3: TGTGCCAGTAGTATAGATATCGCGGCAGGACGGGGATCGCCCCAGCATTTT. Protein: CASSIDIAAGRGSPQHF.

V usage is TRBV6-6 and J usage is TRBJ2-5, with a possible D match to TRBD1 (5 bases). Deletions cut 5 bases from V and 4 bases from J, with 8 bases between. In germline, CDR1 is MNHNY, CDR2 SVGAGI (reference sequence). The CDR3 is 12 residues long. CDR3 residues: CASSQGLETQYF. The CDR3 coding sequence is TGTGCCAGCAGTCAGGGCTTAGAGACCCAGTACTTC.

V and J are TRBV6-1 and TRBJ1-1, with D possibly TRBD1 on 5 matching bases. CDR1 MNHNS and CDR2 SASEGT come from the germline V gene. There are 13 residues in the CDR3. Between the trimmed V and J ends, which lost 10 bases and 3 bases, there was a span of 15 bases. The CDR3 reads CATAATVDTEAFF. In DNA form, the CDR3 reads TGTGCCACGGCGGCGACAGTCGACACTGAAGCTTTCTTT.

The chain employs TRBV7-2 and TRBJ2-3, with D uncertain. CDR1 and CDR2 from the germline V gene are SGHTA and FQGNSA. CDR3 size: 14 residues. With 0 bases removed from V and 0 bases from J, the gap between germline ends came to 4 bases. This chain's CDR3 is CASSLAISTDTQYF. CDR3 DNA: TGTGCCAGCAGCTTAGCCATTAGCACAGATACGCAGTATTTT.

The genes are TRBV9 and TRBJ1-2, with D tentatively TRBD1 (6 bases). Germline V gene data show CDR1 as SGDLS and CDR2 as YYNGEE. CDR3 length: 14 residues. Trimming removed 3 bases from V and 2 bases from J, with 11 bases in between. The CDR3 protein is CASSAGQLNYGYTF. In DNA, the CDR3 is TGTGCCAGCAGCGCAGGACAGCTAAACTATGGCTACACCTTC.

V gene TRBV5-1 combines with J gene TRBJ2-1; D may be TRBD2 (6 bases). This CDR3 spans 13 amino acids. With 4 bases removed from V and 9 bases from J, the gap between germline ends came to 14 bases. Per germline, CDR1 SGHRS and CDR2 YFSETQ. The CDR3 DNA sequence: TGCGCCAGCAGCGTATCTAGCGAGGGTGAGCAGTTCTTC. This gives the protein CASSVSSEGEQFF.

The CDR3 bases are TGCGCCAGCAGCCTTACGACGACAGGGGTCAACACCGGGGAGCTGTTTTTT. Encoded protein: CASSLTTTGVNTGELFF. This chain links TRBV5-1 with TRBJ2-2; 8 bases line up with TRBD1. The CDR3 is 17 amino acids. Germline V lookup: CDR1 SGHRS, CDR2 YFSETQ. V lost 4 bases and J lost 2; bases outside the gene matches: 10. Using reference TRBV5-1 and TRBJ2-2 for the parts outside the CDR3, the full variable domain is KAGVTQTPRYLIKTRGQQVTLSCSPISGHRSVSWYQQTPGQGLQFLFEYFSETQRNKGNFPGRFSGRQFSNSRSEMNVSTLELGDSALYLCASSLTTTGVNTGELFFGEGSRLTVL.

The rearrangement joins TRBV2 to TRBJ2-2, with D hard to call. The V end was cut by 7 bases, the J end by 4 bases, with 4 bases between. CDR3 length: 11 amino acids. The V gene's germline CDR1 is SNHLY and CDR2 FYNNEI. The CDR3 is CASKSTGELFF. As DNA, the CDR3 is TGTGCCAGCAAGAGCACCGGGGAGCTGTTTTTT.

The chain recombines TRBV29-1 with TRBJ1-2; no clear D. Trimming took off 2 bases at V and 0 bases at J, with 7 bases between the two ends. From germline, CDR1 is SQVTM and CDR2 ANQGSEA. The CDR3 consists of 13 residues. The CDR3 region is CSVEQETNYGYTF. In nucleotides, the CDR3 is TGCAGCGTTGAACAGGAAACTAACTATGGCTACACCTTC. Complete variable domain (other parts from reference TRBV29-1 and TRBJ1-2): SAVISQKPSRDICQRGTSLTIQCQVDSQVTMMFWYRQQPGQSLTLIATANQGSEATYESGFVIDKFPISRPNLTFSTLTVSNMSPEDSSIYLCSVEQETNYGYTFGSGTRLTVV.

The chain employs TRBV5-4 and TRBJ2-1; 13 nucleotides line up with TRBD2. J was trimmed by 4 bases and V by 4 bases; bases with no gene match: 5. Germline CDR1 is SGHNT and CDR2 is YYREEE (reference sequence). The CDR3 sequence is 16 residues long. CDR3 nucleotides: TGTGCCAGCAGCACTAGGACTAGCGGGGGATACAATGAGCAGTTCTTC. Its translation: CASSTRTSGGYNEQFF.

V usage is TRBV6-1 and J usage is TRBJ2-1, with TRBD2 matching 10 bases. Germline trimming cut 4 bases from V and 4 bases from J; bases unmatched to any gene: 4. CDR1 and CDR2 from the germline V gene are MNHNS and SASEGT. The CDR3 extends over 15 amino acids. The CDR3 DNA reads TGTGCCAGCAGTGCTAGCGGGGGACCTTACAATGAGCAGTTCTTC. This sequence encodes CASSASGGPYNEQFF.

This clone was counted a single time. The chain links TRBV14 to TRBJ1-4; D is undetermined. In germline, CDR1 is SGHDN, CDR2 FVKESK. The CDR3 contains 12 residues. The V gene lost 3 bases and the J gene lost 7 bases, with 6 bases spanning the gap. CDR3 sequence (DNA): TGTGCCAGCAGCCATACGGGTGAAAAACTGTTTTTT. It translates to CASSHTGEKLFF.

This clone has just one count. The gene calls are TRBV5-4 and TRBJ2-7; weak D call: TRBD1 (7 bases). Trimming shortened V by 4 bases and J by 1 base, and 15 bases separated the two germline ends. The germline CDR1 and CDR2 sequences are SGHNT and YYREEE (reference sequence). There are 15 residues in the CDR3. Here the CDR3 reads CASSPGGSWSYEQYF. CDR3 DNA sequence: TGTGCCAGCAGCCCAGGGGGGAGTTGGTCCTACGAGCAGTACTTC.

This chain links TRBV27 with TRBJ2-7; no clear D. The CDR3 extends over 14 amino acids. Germline loops: CDR1 MNHEY, CDR2 SMNVEV (reference sequence). Trimming stripped 5 bases from V and 6 bases from J, with 17 bases between. DNA for the CDR3: TGTGCCAGCAGTCCATCCCGTCCACATGGCGAGCAGTACTTC. It yields the protein CASSPSRPHGEQYF.

V usage is TRBV7-9 and J usage is TRBJ2-1; weak D call: TRBD1 (5 bases). This CDR3 region has 15 residues. Germline lookup yields CDR1 SEHNR and CDR2 FQNEAQ (reference sequence). Between the trimmed V and J ends, which lost 1 base and 7 bases, there was a span of 14 bases. The CDR3 DNA reads as TGTGCCAGCAGCTTAGAGGACAATCCGTGGAATGAGCAGTTCTTC. This gives the protein CASSLEDNPWNEQFF.

Of note for this clone: A read error may account for a junction end that differs from germline. J is TRBJ1-4 and V is TRBV11-2; TRBD1 is a possible D gene (5 bases). The germline CDR1 and CDR2 sequences are SGHAT and FQNNGV. The CDR3 is made up of 14 amino acids. Here the CDR3 DNA reads TGTGCCAGCAACTTAGTGAGGGGCGGGGGAAAACTGTTTTTT. It codes for CASNLVRGGGKLFF.

This chain connects TRBV10-3 to TRBJ2-2; 10 positions match TRBD1. The CDR3 spans 18 residues. Germline CDR1 is ENHRY and CDR2 is SYGVKD. The V gene end was trimmed by 0 bases and the J gene end by 0 bases; junction bases not matched to a gene: 4. The CDR3 nucleotides read TGTGCCATCAGTGAGTCGTGGACAGGGGGTTCGAACACCGGGGAGCTGTTTTTT. Translation: CAISESWTGGSNTGELFF.

V is TRBV5-1 and J is TRBJ1-6; 9 nucleotides align to TRBD1. V gave up 4 bases and J gave up 10 bases; unmatched junction bases: 6. Per the germline V gene, CDR1 is SGHRS and CDR2 is YFSETQ. CDR3 length equals 14 residues. Here the CDR3 DNA reads TGCGCCAGCAGCCCGGACAGGGGCAGGTCACCCCTCCACTTT. It codes for CASSPDRGRSPLHF.

This chain uses TRBV13 with TRBJ1-2, with a weak D call TRBD1 (6 bases). Trimming removed 4 bases at V and 6 bases at J, with 18 bases between. This CDR3 comprises 15 residues. Germline CDR1 is PRHDT and CDR2 is FYEKMQ (reference sequence). CDR3 protein: CASSSTPGGPDGYTF. The CDR3, as DNA: TGTGCCAGCAGCTCTACCCCTGGGGGCCCGGATGGCTACACCTTC.

This rearrangement joins TRBV7-3 to TRBJ1-2; 9 nucleotides agree with TRBD1. This CDR3 contains 15 residues. CDR1 is SGHTA, CDR2 FQGTGA, per germline. The junction had 12 bases not matched to a gene; V was cut back by 5 bases and J by 8 bases. The CDR3 DNA sequence: TGTGCCAGCAGCCCGAGCTCCGGGACAGGGAACGGCTACACCTTC. Protein sequence: CASSPSSGTGNGYTF.